The 10 T cell receptor beta chains below were found in one sample sequenced in a study of response to subunit inactivated influenza vaccine. One entry per CDR3 protein, called by TCRdb with MiXCR from the RT-PCR reads. The table includes more than 500,000 distinct CDR3 sequences, approximately 11% detected once. A further study also used this sample, focusing on T cells expressing NK-cell markers. That work states: Template switching by 5'RACE with UMIs generated the TCR beta cDNA.

Sequences were derived from PBMCs from blood, sampled on the day of vaccination. These receptors came from a man aged 45-65 years who received an inactivated influenza vaccine.

This chain connects TRBV5-1 to TRBJ2-1; 8 bases fit TRBD2. Germline loops: CDR1 SGHRS, CDR2 YFSETQ. The CDR3 consists of 15 residues. V shed 4 bases and J 10 bases; nucleotides not matched to a gene: 13. The CDR3 DNA is TGCGCCAGCAGCCTCGGGACTAGTTTAGTGGACGAGCAGTTCTTC. Translation gives CASSLGTSLVDEQFF.

This clonotype was seen a handful of times. The genes are TRBV20-1 and TRBJ2-1; 7 nucleotides match TRBD2. V was clipped by 6 bases and J by 2 bases; unmatched bases: 10. This CDR3 is built from 15 residues. The germline gives CDR1 DFQATT, CDR2 SNEGSKA (reference sequence). Here the CDR3 reads CSAQDLAVAYNEQFF. Here the CDR3 DNA reads TGCAGTGCCCAGGACCTAGCGGTTGCCTACAATGAGCAGTTCTTC.

The rearrangement links TRBV7-6 to TRBJ2-2, with D possibly matching TRBD2 (6 bases). V was trimmed by 2 bases and J by 6 bases, leaving 10 bases between them. CDR3 length: 14 residues. CDR1 and CDR2 (germline): SGHVS, FNYEAQ. In nucleotides, the CDR3 is TGTGCCAGCAGCTTAACTAGCATGGCCGGGGAGCTGTTTTTT. Amino acids: CASSLTSMAGELFF. Using reference TRBV7-6 and TRBJ2-2 for the parts outside the CDR3, the full variable domain is GAGVSQSPRYKVTKRGQDVALRCDPISGHVSLYWYRQALGQGPEFLTYFNYEAQQDKSGLPNDRFSAERPEGSISTLTIQRTEQRDSAMYRCASSLTSMAGELFFGEGSRLTVL.

This clonotype was observed at least ten times. The rearrangement links TRBV14 to TRBJ2-7; D is ambiguous. Trimming shortened V by 3 bases and J by 2 bases, and 11 bases separated the two germline ends. Germline V gene sequence: CDR1 SGHDN, CDR2 FVKESK. The CDR3 covers 14 residues. The DNA of the CDR3 is TGTGCCAGCAGCCACCTGACTTCTACCTACGAGCAGTACTTC. Translating gives CASSHLTSTYEQYF.

This clonotype has more than one count but fewer than ten. The rearrangement links TRBV4-2 to TRBJ1-2, with TRBD1 identical over 7 bases. Trimming cost V 3 bases and J 4 bases; bases outside gene matches: 8. This CDR3 has 15 amino acids. The germline gives CDR1 LGHNA, CDR2 YNFKEQ. CDR3 in DNA: TGTGCCAGCAGCCACCCGACCCGGGACAGCTATGGCTACACCTTC. Protein: CASSHPTRDSYGYTF.

The J gene is TRBJ2-7, the V gene TRBV2, with a possible D match to TRBD2 (6 bases). Germline CDR1 and CDR2: SNHLY and FYNNEI. The germline V and J ends were trimmed by 9 bases and 1 base, with 10 bases remaining between them. This CDR3 comprises 12 residues. The CDR3 loop is CASQEGSYEQYF. CDR3 in DNA: TGTGCCAGTCAGGAGGGGTCCTACGAGCAGTACTTC.

This sequence joins TRBV7-2 and TRBJ2-5; D unclear. The germline CDR1 and CDR2 sequences are SGHTA and FQGNSA. There are 17 residues in the CDR3. V lost 5 bases, J lost 2 bases, and 21 bases lay in between. The CDR3 region is CASSPSPYRGRQETQYF. In nucleotides, the CDR3 is TGTGCCAGCAGCCCCTCACCCTACAGAGGTCGACAAGAGACCCAGTACTTC. Together with reference TRBV7-2 and TRBJ2-5, the CDR3 gives the full variable domain: GAGVSQSPSNKVTEKGKDVELRCDPISGHTALYWYRQSLGQGLEFLIYFQGNSAPDKSGLPSDRFSAERTGGSVSTLTIQRTQQEDSAVYLCASSPSPYRGRQETQYFGPGTRLLVL.

This clonotype was picked up many times. One end of the junction is discordant with germline, which a read error may explain. CDR3 sequence: CASSLAVTYEQYF. In DNA form, the CDR3 reads TGCGCCAGCAGCTTGGCCGTAACCTACGAGCAGTACTTC. The V call is TRBV7-2, the J call TRBJ2-7; the D is unclear. The CDR3 spans 13 residues. Germline lookup yields CDR1 SGHTA and CDR2 FQGNSA.

This clonotype was detected only a few times. The chain recombines TRBV2 with TRBJ2-7, with 7 bases that match TRBD1. The ends lost 4 bases at V and 6 bases at J; junction bases unmatched: 9. The CDR3 consists of 14 residues. The germline V gene encodes CDR1 SNHLY and CDR2 FYNNEI. The CDR3 sequence: CASSARTGQAEQYF. DNA for the CDR3: TGTGCCAGCAGTGCCAGGACAGGTCAAGCCGAGCAGTACTTC.

The table lists this clonotype with a few counts. The chain recombines TRBV15 with TRBJ1-4; D perhaps matches TRBD1 (5 bases). V lost 2 bases and J 8 bases, leaving 15 bases between the germline ends. Germline-derived CDR1 and CDR2 are LNHNV and YYDKDF (reference sequence). This CDR3 region has 15 residues. CDR3 DNA: TGTGCCACCAGCAGACCAGGCACAGGTCGAGAAAAACTGTTTTTT. This encodes CATSRPGTGREKLFF.